Listed below are T cell receptor beta chains from one sample, sequenced in a study of identical twins. TCRdb processed the 5' RACE reads anew with MiXCR; each CDR3 protein has one entry. The sample records approximately 1.8 million distinct CDR3 sequences, roughly a third being singletons. Sequencing used cord blood. Receptors originate from a newborn girl in good health. Both conserved end residues are part of each CDR3. Fields, in order: V gene, D gene, J gene, clone size, CDR3 protein, CDR3 DNA. The D gene is left open where the match is weak. Size is stated for part of the rows, as once, few or many counts, or as a class when the clone is expanded.

V gene: TRBV20-1
D gene: .
J gene: TRBJ2-3
clone size: .
CDR3 protein: CSAKLDFHTDTQYF
CDR3 DNA: TGCAGTGCTAAACTGGACTTTCACACAGATACGCAGTATTTT

V gene: TRBV20-1
D gene: TRBD1
J gene: TRBJ2-7
clone size: few
CDR3 protein: CSATLGQGHEQYF
CDR3 DNA: TGCAGTGCTACCCTGGGACAGGGACACGAGCAGTACTTC

V gene: TRBV10-3
D gene: .
J gene: TRBJ1-2
clone size: .
CDR3 protein: CAISDTIYGYTF
CDR3 DNA: TGTGCCATCAGTGACACCATCTATGGCTACACCTTC

V gene: TRBV28
D gene: .
J gene: TRBJ1-3
clone size: .
CDR3 protein: CASSLGPRGRNTIYF
CDR3 DNA: TGTGCCAGCAGTTTAGGACCCCGGGGGAGGAACACCATATATTTT

V gene: TRBV11-1
D gene: TRBD2
J gene: TRBJ2-6
clone size: .
CDR3 protein: CASSLEGGGAPGANVLTF
CDR3 DNA: TGTGCCAGCAGCTTAGAAGGCGGGGGGGCCCCTGGGGCCAACGTCCTGACTTTC

V gene: TRBV11-3
D gene: .
J gene: TRBJ1-2
clone size: once
CDR3 protein: CASSFLLNYGYTF
CDR3 DNA: TGTGCCAGCAGCTTCCTGCTTAACTATGGCTACACCTTC

V gene: TRBV10-2
D gene: TRBD2
J gene: TRBJ2-1
clone size: .
CDR3 protein: CASSEAGLAGNNEQFF
CDR3 DNA: TGCGCCAGCAGTGAGGCGGGACTAGCGGGGAACAATGAGCAGTTCTTC

V gene: TRBV20-1
D gene: .
J gene: TRBJ2-1
clone size: .
CDR3 protein: CSADFGTQQFF
CDR3 DNA: TGCAGTGCTGACTTCGGGACTCAACAGTTCTTC

V gene: TRBV4-1
D gene: TRBD2
J gene: TRBJ2-7
clone size: many
CDR3 protein: CASSQKGTSGKTAGYEQYF
CDR3 DNA: TGCGCCAGCAGCCAAAAAGGGACTAGCGGGAAGACTGCGGGCTACGAGCAGTACTTC

V gene: TRBV20-1
D gene: .
J gene: TRBJ2-1
clone size: few
CDR3 protein: CSARSLPGAPYNEQFF
CDR3 DNA: TGCAGTGCTAGAAGCTTGCCGGGAGCCCCCTACAATGAGCAGTTCTTC

V gene: TRBV28
D gene: .
J gene: TRBJ2-7
clone size: few
CDR3 protein: CASSPGVTYEQYF
CDR3 DNA: TGTGCCAGCAGTCCGGGGGTAACCTACGAGCAGTACTTC

V gene: TRBV6-5
D gene: TRBD2
J gene: TRBJ2-5
clone size: .
CDR3 protein: CASSFPTSGKETQYF
CDR3 DNA: TGTGCCAGCAGTTTCCCGACTAGCGGGAAAGAGACCCAGTACTTC

V gene: TRBV7-9
D gene: .
J gene: TRBJ2-6
clone size: few
CDR3 protein: CASSDTTGPPGANVLTF
CDR3 DNA: TGTGCCAGCAGCGATACAACAGGGCCCCCTGGGGCCAACGTCCTGACTTTC

V gene: TRBV24-1
D gene: TRBD2
J gene: TRBJ2-5
clone size: .
CDR3 protein: CATSDSWTSGNEQYF
CDR3 DNA: TGTGCCACCAGTGATTCCTGGACTAGCGGCAATGAGCAGTACTTC

V gene: TRBV3-1
D gene: TRBD1
J gene: TRBJ1-1
clone size: few
CDR3 protein: CASSHRTGGSEAFF
CDR3 DNA: TGTGCCAGCAGCCACCGGACAGGGGGGTCTGAAGCTTTCTTT

V gene: TRBV12-3/TRBV12-4
D gene: TRBD2
J gene: TRBJ2-7
clone size: .
CDR3 protein: CASSSTSGSRNEQYF
CDR3 DNA: TGTGCCAGCAGTTCGACTAGCGGGAGTCGCAACGAGCAGTACTTC

V gene: TRBV5-6
D gene: .
J gene: TRBJ1-4
clone size: few
CDR3 protein: CASSFNKAPNEKLFF
CDR3 DNA: TGTGCCAGCAGCTTTAACAAGGCCCCGAATGAAAAACTGTTTTTT

V gene: TRBV10-3
D gene: .
J gene: TRBJ2-7
clone size: many
CDR3 protein: CAISPDSYEQYF
CDR3 DNA: TGTGCCATCAGTCCGGACTCCTACGAGCAGTACTTC

V gene: TRBV19
D gene: .
J gene: TRBJ2-5
clone size: few
CDR3 protein: CASSAQGVGETQYF
CDR3 DNA: TGTGCCAGTAGTGCACAGGGAGTGGGAGAGACCCAGTACTTC

V gene: TRBV6-6
D gene: TRBD2
J gene: TRBJ2-3
clone size: .
CDR3 protein: CASSYSLAGLTDTQYF
CDR3 DNA: TGTGCCAGCAGTTACTCGCTAGCGGGGCTTACAGATACGCAGTATTTT

V gene: TRBV3-1
D gene: .
J gene: TRBJ1-6
clone size: few
CDR3 protein: CASSQGPQAGGGYNSPLHF
CDR3 DNA: TGTGCCAGCAGCCAAGGCCCCCAGGCAGGCGGAGGGTATAATTCACCCCTCCACTTT

V gene: TRBV20-1
D gene: .
J gene: TRBJ2-7
clone size: .
CDR3 protein: CSARTPGSAYEQYF
CDR3 DNA: TGCAGTGCTAGAACACCGGGAAGTGCCTACGAGCAGTACTTC

V gene: TRBV20-1
D gene: TRBD1
J gene: TRBJ1-5
clone size: few
CDR3 protein: CSARDSRTGATNQPQHF
CDR3 DNA: TGCAGTGCTAGAGATAGTCGGACAGGGGCTACTAATCAGCCCCAGCATTTT

V gene: TRBV4-2
D gene: .
J gene: TRBJ2-1
clone size: .
CDR3 protein: CASSQDQGHEQFF
CDR3 DNA: TGTGCCAGCAGCCAAGACCAGGGTCATGAGCAGTTCTTC

V gene: TRBV10-2
D gene: .
J gene: TRBJ2-5
clone size: many
CDR3 protein: CASSESKMVRETQYF
CDR3 DNA: TGCGCCAGCAGTGAGTCGAAAATGGTGCGAGAGACCCAGTACTTC

V gene: TRBV4-3
D gene: TRBD2
J gene: TRBJ2-1
clone size: .
CDR3 protein: CASSHPGLAGEQFF
CDR3 DNA: TGCGCCAGCAGCCACCCCGGACTAGCGGGTGAGCAGTTCTTC

V gene: TRBV4-1
D gene: TRBD2
J gene: TRBJ2-4
clone size: .
CDR3 protein: CASSQLGLAGGPMDIQYF
CDR3 DNA: TGCGCCAGCAGCCAACTGGGACTAGCGGGAGGGCCGATGGACATTCAGTACTTC

V gene: TRBV12-3/TRBV12-4
D gene: .
J gene: TRBJ2-3
clone size: many
CDR3 protein: CASSPGQSYLTDTQYF
CDR3 DNA: TGTGCCAGCAGTCCCGGACAGTCTTACCTCACAGATACGCAGTATTTT

V gene: TRBV3-1
D gene: .
J gene: TRBJ2-5
clone size: few
CDR3 protein: CASSRSGREQYF
CDR3 DNA: TGTGCCAGCAGCCGCTCGGGACGGGAGCAGTACTTC